A selection of T cell receptor beta chains follows, all from one sample in a study of PD-L1 blockade in urothelial cancer. Measured with immunoSEQ multiplex PCR; TCRdb has only the in-frame clones, and not every one. There are about 87,000 clones in the sample; 84% occur only once, and approximately 2.1% lies in the top ten. This material consisted of PBMCs, taken around atezolizumab (anti-PD-L1) treatment. The receptors originated from a man in his sixties with urothelial cancer. The CDR3 runs from the conserved cysteine through the conserved F or W. D genes are given only for firm matches. The size field is filled for only some rows; it gives once, few, many or a size class.

>TRBV28|.|.|13|TRBJ2-3
TGTGCCAGTGTAAAGGACTTCACAGATACGCAGTATTTT
CASVKDFTDTQYF
>TRBV5-4|TRBD1|.|14|TRBJ2-2
TGTGCCAGCAGCGACCGGACAGGGGCCGGGGAGCTGTTTTTT
CASSDRTGAGELFF
>TRBV14|.|.|16|TRBJ1-1
TGTGCCAGCAGCCAAGATCCCGGGGGGAGGTGGACTGAAGCTTTCTTT
CASSQDPGGRWTEAFF
>TRBV6-1|TRBD1|.|13|TRBJ1-3
TGTGCCAGCAGTGTGGGGACAGGGGTTTCGCCATATTTT
CASSVGTGVSPYF
>TRBV4-2|TRBD2|.|16|TRBJ2-3
TGTGCCAGCAGCCAAGAAGTAGCGGGGTTCACAGATACGCAGTATTTT
CASSQEVAGFTDTQYF
>TRBV18|.|.|13|TRBJ2-7
TGTGCCAGCTCAATCACAGCCTCCTACGAGCAGTACTTC
CASSITASYEQYF
>TRBV27|.|.|17|TRBJ1-6
TGTGCCAGCCGATGGGAGGGGGGGGCGTCCTATAATTCACCCCTCCACTTT
CASRWEGGASYNSPLHF
>TRBV19|TRBD1|.|16|TRBJ2-3
TGTGCCAGTAGTCGAATGGGACAGTCGAGCACAGATACGCAGTATTTT
CASSRMGQSSTDTQYF
>TRBV6-1|TRBD2|.|15|TRBJ2-4
TGTGCCAGCAGCGCCGGGACTAGCGGGAGAGACATTCAGTACTTC
CASSAGTSGRDIQYF
>TRBV27|TRBD1|.|15|TRBJ2-7
TGTGCCAGCAGTTTAGCGTCAGGGGGCTCCTACGAGCAGTACTTC
CASSLASGGSYEQYF
>TRBV9|TRBD2|.|16|TRBJ2-1
TGTGCCAGCAGCACCACTAGCGGGAGGGCTCTCAATGAGCAGTTCTTC
CASSTTSGRALNEQFF
>TRBV9|TRBD2|.|16|TRBJ2-7
TGTGCCAGCAGCTCAGGAAAAGCGGGACGATCATACGAGCAGTACTTC
CASSSGKAGRSYEQYF
>TRBV7-2|.|.|14|TRBJ1-2
TGTGCCAGCAGCTTATCCGGCGGGGACTATGGCTACACCTTC
CASSLSGGDYGYTF
>TRBV7-8|.|.|15|TRBJ2-7
TGTGCCAGCAGCATCAGGGATCGCCTCTCCTACGAGCAGTACTTC
CASSIRDRLSYEQYF
>TRBV4-2|TRBD1|few|14|TRBJ2-7
TGTGCCAGCAGGAGGACAGGCGGATCCTACGAGCAGTACTTC
CASRRTGGSYEQYF
>TRBV27|TRBD2|.|17|TRBJ2-3
TGTGCCAGCAGTTTAGGTTTACGACTAGCGGGCACAGATACGCAGTATTTT
CASSLGLRLAGTDTQYF
>TRBV6-1|.|.|14|TRBJ2-7
TGTGCCAGTGCCGTACAGGACAGCTCCTACGAGCAGTACTTC
CASAVQDSSYEQYF
>TRBV10-2|.|few|14|TRBJ2-7
TGCGCCAGCAGTGATGTGGCAGGGGCCCACGAGCAGTACTTC
CASSDVAGAHEQYF
>TRBV5-1|TRBD1|once|13|TRBJ2-2
TGCGCCAGCGGCAAGGACAGGCCCGGGGAGCTGTTTTTT
CASGKDRPGELFF
>TRBV6-6|TRBD1|.|14|TRBJ2-4
TGTGCCAGCAGGTCTCCGGGACAGGGGAACATTCAGTACTTC
CASRSPGQGNIQYF
>TRBV7-2|.|once|15|TRBJ2-7
TGTGCCAGCAGCTTAGAGCGTGGAGGAGCTTACGAGCAGTACTTC
CASSLERGGAYEQYF
>TRBV10-1|.|.|13|TRBJ1-5
TGCGCCAGCAGTCCGGGATTTAATCAGCCCCAGCATTTT
CASSPGFNQPQHF
>TRBV2|.|.|15|TRBJ1-2
TGTGCCAGCAGTGAAGAAAGGGGAAGGGGCTATGGCTACACCTTC
CASSEERGRGYGYTF
>TRBV6-1|TRBD2|.|15|TRBJ2-3
TGTGCCAGCAGTTCCCAGCGGGAGGTTGTAGATACGCAGTATTTT
CASSSQREVVDTQYF
>TRBV19|.|.|15|TRBJ1-6
TGTGCCAGTAGTATACAGGCAGGGGAAGAATCACCCCTCCACTTT
CASSIQAGEESPLHF
>TRBV7-7|TRBD1|.|15|TRBJ2-5
TGTGCCAGCAGCCAAACAGGGGGCACGGGGGAGACCCAGTACTTC
CASSQTGGTGETQYF
>TRBV25-1|.|many|12|TRBJ2-1
TGTGCCAGCAGTGACAGGGGCAATGAGCAGTTCTTC
CASSDRGNEQFF
>TRBV30|.|.|20|TRBJ2-2
TGTGCCTGGGACGGCCAGAACGTTAGAGAGGTTTTTTCGAACACCGGGGAGCTGTTTTTT
CAWDGQNVREVFSNTGELFF
>TRBV6-1|TRBD1|once|14|TRBJ2-7
TGTGCCAGCCGAACTACGACAGGGCCGTACGAGCAGTACTTC
CASRTTTGPYEQYF
>TRBV7-2|TRBD1|.|17|TRBJ1-1
TGTGCCTTAGGGGGCAGACTTTCCGGGACCGCGAGAGCTGAAGCTTTCTTT
CALGGRLSGTARAEAFF
>TRBV7-9|TRBD2|few|14|TRBJ2-2
TGTGCCAGCAGCACCGGACTAGCCCCCGGGGAGCTGTTTTTT
CASSTGLAPGELFF
>TRBV4-1|.|.|18|TRBJ1-2
TGCGCCAGCAGCCAAGCGGGGGGACCGGGACTTAGTAACTATGGCTACACCTTC
CASSQAGGPGLSNYGYTF
>TRBV6-5|.|.|13|TRBJ1-1
TGTGCCAGCAGTGAAGGGGATTCAGGGCGGGCTTTCTTT
CASSEGDSGRAFF
>TRBV7-2|.|.|12|TRBJ1-1
TGTGCCAGCAGCTCTACCGGACTGGGAGCTTTCTTT
CASSSTGLGAFF
>TRBV5-6|.|.|14|TRBJ1-1
TGTGCCAGCAGCTACTCGGGAGATGTTCTTGGAGCTTTCTTT
CASSYSGDVLGAFF
>TRBV7-2|.|.|15|TRBJ1-3
TGTGCCAGCAGCTTAGGCCCAGGGGCTGGAAACACCATATATTTT
CASSLGPGAGNTIYF
>TRBV12-2|.|.|20|TRBJ2-3
TGTGCAAGTCGCGGATCCTCGGGACTAGCGGGAGGCCTATTCACAGATACGCAGTATTTT
CASRGSSGLAGGLFTDTQYF
>TRBV7-8|.|.|16|TRBJ2-2
TGTGCCAGCAGCGGATTACTTACTAGCTATACCGGGGAGCTGTTTTTT
CASSGLLTSYTGELFF
>TRBV6-5|.|once|14|TRBJ2-7
TGTGCCAGCAGTTATGGTTCAGGGGCCTACGAGCAGTACTTC
CASSYGSGAYEQYF
>TRBV7-9|.|.|14|TRBJ2-5
TGTGCCAGCAGCTGGGCGGGCCTGGGGGAGACCCAGTACTTC
CASSWAGLGETQYF
>TRBV19|.|.|13|TRBJ1-2
TGTGCCAGTAGTATCGGTCCAGGTCGAGGCTACACCTTC
CASSIGPGRGYTF
>TRBV7-2|.|.|13|TRBJ1-1
TGTGCCAGCGGGGGGACCCGGGACACTGAAGCTTTCTTT
CASGGTRDTEAFF
>TRBV28|TRBD1|once|15|TRBJ2-3
TGTGCCAGCAGCCGGGACAGGGTCAGGTCAGATACGCAGTATTTT
CASSRDRVRSDTQYF
>TRBV7-2|.|.|16|TRBJ1-2
TGTGCCAGCAGCCGGCGGTACGGGGGACTTAGTGATGGCTACACCTTC
CASSRRYGGLSDGYTF
>TRBV5-4|.|once|14|TRBJ1-5
TGTGCCAGCAGCATGGGTGGGGGGGATCAGCCCCAGCATTTT
CASSMGGGDQPQHF
>TRBV5-8|.|.|14|TRBJ1-2
TGTGCCAACTCGCCCCCGGGGGGCGGCTATGGCTACACCTTC
CANSPPGGGYGYTF
>TRBV2|.|.|13|TRBJ1-1
TGTGCCAGCAACCTACGGGAGAACACTGAAGCTTTCTTT
CASNLRENTEAFF